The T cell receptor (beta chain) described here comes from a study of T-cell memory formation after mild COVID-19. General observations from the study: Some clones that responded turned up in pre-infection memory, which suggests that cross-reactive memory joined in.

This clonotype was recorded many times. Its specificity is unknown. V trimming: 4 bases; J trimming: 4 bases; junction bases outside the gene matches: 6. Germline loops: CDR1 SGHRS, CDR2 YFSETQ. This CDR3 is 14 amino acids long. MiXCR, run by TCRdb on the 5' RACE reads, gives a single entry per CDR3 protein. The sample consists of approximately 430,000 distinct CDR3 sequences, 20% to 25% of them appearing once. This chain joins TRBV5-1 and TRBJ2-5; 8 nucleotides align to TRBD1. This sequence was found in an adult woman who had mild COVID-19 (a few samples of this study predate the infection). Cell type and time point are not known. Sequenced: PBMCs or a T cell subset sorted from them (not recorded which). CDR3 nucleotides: TGCGCCAGCAGCACCGGACAGGGACGAGAGACCCAGTACTTC. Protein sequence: CASSTGQGRETQYF. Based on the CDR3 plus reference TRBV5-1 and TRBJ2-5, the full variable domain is KAGVTQTPRYLIKTRGQQVTLSCSPISGHRSVSWYQQTPGQGLQFLFEYFSETQRNKGNFPGRFSGRQFSNSRSEMNVSTLELGDSALYLCASSTGQGRETQYFGPGTRLLVL.